This T cell receptor (beta chain) came from a study of CD8 T cells in ankylosing spondylitis. Findings of the study overall: Disease-associated clones were reportedly significantly overrepresented in matched ankylosing spondylitis synovial fluid. Peripheral blood held disease-linked clones only at relatively low frequency, and these were CD8+. Made up of about eight highly homologous variants, a TCR beta motif appeared characteristic of ankylosing spondylitis blood.

On this clonotype itself: Antigen specificity is unknown.

The CDR3 covers 14 residues. Trimming stripped 0 bases from V and 0 bases from J, with 7 bases between. Germline CDR1 and CDR2: SGHKS and YYEKEE (reference sequence). MiXCR, applied by TCRdb to the 5' RACE reads, yields one record per CDR3 protein. The data hold roughly 100,000 distinct CDR3 sequences, with around 24% observed a single time. The sequenced sample consisted of synovial fluid, either unsorted or a sorted T cell fraction (not recorded which). V and J are TRBV5-5 and TRBJ2-7; D uncertain. The sequence came from a male donor with ankylosing spondylitis. The CDR3 loop is CASSLGWDSYEQYF. The CDR3 region has the DNA TGTGCCAGCAGCTTGGGGTGGGACTCCTACGAGCAGTACTTC. The entire variable domain, with the rest obtained from reference TRBV5-5 and TRBJ2-7, is as follows: DAGVTQSPTHLIKTRGQQVTLRCSPISGHKSVSWYQQVLGQGPQFIFQYYEKEERGRGNFPDRFSARQFPNYSSELNVNALLLGDSALYLCASSLGWDSYEQYFGPGTRLTVT.